The T cell receptor (beta chain) described here comes from a study of blood T cell repertoires in COVID-19. Overall study context: COVID-19 samples collected from the United States, Italy and Spain covered acute and convalescent phases. T cells, B-cell-depleted T cells, or PBMCs supplied cDNA or gDNA.

As to this clone: The junction departs from the called germline gene at one end, perhaps through a read error.

The repertoire was sequenced with immunoSEQ multiplex PCR; TCRdb's copy has only in-frame clones and lacks some. Of fewer than 180,000 clones in the sample, around 90% are singletons; the top ten hold roughly 4.5%. The CDR3 runs to 15 residues. Germline CDR1 and CDR2: SSHAT and FNYEAQ (reference sequence). The source is a woman aged 55-70 years with active or convalescent COVID-19. This rearrangement joins TRBV7-7 to TRBJ2-1, with 9 positions matching TRBD2. The sequenced sample was peripheral blood. The DNA of the CDR3 is TGTGCTAGCAGTCAAGGCGGCGGGGGGGCGAAGGAGCAGTTCTTC. Translation: CASSQGGGGAKEQFF.